Included here is one T cell receptor (beta chain) sequence, with context. Its antigen is not yet known. No qualities accompany the bases; no much larger clone lies one base away. The source of the sample is a study of cytomegalovirus exposure and HLA in healthy donors (dated by TCRdb to the late 2010s). Study-level background: According to a later analysis, the roughly 130 validation repertoires were produced on the same platform as the 666 repertoires of the first cohort. Besides the first cohort of under 700 subjects, a separate validation cohort made up of 120 or so different subjects was used. The study was designed to test whether signatures of past pathogen exposure could be identified by cataloging public T cell receptors. To predict cytomegalovirus infection status, the study brought together high-throughput TCR immunosequencing, statistical association of individual TCRs with disease status, and machine learning.

Overall results and qualifications from the work: A later analysis had no HLA typing for the validation cohort, so co-occurrence there was scored across all 120 repertoires. The classifier was reported to diagnose cytomegalovirus status with high specificity and sensitivity in both the original and validation cohorts. Three of the identified cytomegalovirus-associated TCR beta chains were confirmed in vitro to be specific for cytomegalovirus antigens. A later analysis found that TCRs clustered in the first cohort also tended to co-occur in the roughly 120 validation repertoires, with 94% of cluster scores above 0. Across donors, most TCR sequences were observed very rarely, whereas some public TCRs were present in many individuals. The authors suggested that the approach could potentially be extended to other disease states and immunological phenotypes. The study gave a list of 150 to 200 TCR beta chains associated with cytomegalovirus.

Separate from the roughly 650-subject first cohort, the validation cohort of over 90 subjects was the group to which the donors belonged. There are 14 amino acids in the CDR3, from cysteine to phenylalanine inclusive. Just CDR3 DNA is preserved here, 42 bases in frame from base 1. The germline ends are 10 bases apart after V is trimmed by 0 bases and J by 3 bases. From the germline V gene, CDR1 is SGDLS and CDR2 is YYNGEE. To prepare the library, the immunoSEQ multiplex PCR assay was applied. As for how the authors treated the data: A statistical classification framework was built for diagnosing cytomegalovirus status from the catalog of TCR beta chain sequences. This is the immuneACCESS table as TCRdb keeps it, with only in-frame sequences that have V and J called. A part of the clones is gone; compared with another copy, unresolved V genes explain less than half, and the rest is unexplained. That table is the source of V, J and clone size, and D and trimming were worked out from the DNA. Recorded for this sample are under 300,000 clones; 80% to 90% of them occurred a single time. Of the sample, around 1% is held by the ten largest clones.

This chain joins TRBV9 to TRBJ2-7, with TRBD2 perhaps the D gene, on 5 matching bases. Sequencing used PBMCs. This receptor was identified in a woman aged 18 to 35 in good health and CMV-seronegative. The nucleotide sequence is given as TGTGCCAGCAGCGTAGAACAGAGCGGCTACGAGCAGTACTTC. It translates as CASSVEQSGYEQYF.